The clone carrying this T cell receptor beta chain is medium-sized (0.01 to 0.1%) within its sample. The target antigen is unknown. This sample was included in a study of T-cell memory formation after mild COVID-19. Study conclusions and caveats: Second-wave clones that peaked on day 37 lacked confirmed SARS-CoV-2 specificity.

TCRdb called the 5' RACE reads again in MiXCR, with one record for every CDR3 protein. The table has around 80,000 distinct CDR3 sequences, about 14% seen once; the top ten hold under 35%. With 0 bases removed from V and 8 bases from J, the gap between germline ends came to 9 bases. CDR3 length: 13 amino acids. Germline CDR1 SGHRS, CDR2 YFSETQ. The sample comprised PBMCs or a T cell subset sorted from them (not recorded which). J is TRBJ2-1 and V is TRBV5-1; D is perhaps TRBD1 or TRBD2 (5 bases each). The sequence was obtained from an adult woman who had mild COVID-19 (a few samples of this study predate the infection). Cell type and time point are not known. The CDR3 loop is CASSLGGFDEQFF. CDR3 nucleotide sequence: TGCGCCAGCAGCTTGGGGGGGTTCGATGAGCAGTTCTTC.